The next 6 T cell receptor beta chains were all read from a single sample in a study of CD8 T cells in ankylosing spondylitis (TCRdb year 2017). The library was produced with 5' RACE. TCRdb names Illumina HiSeq 2500 as the instrument used. TCRdb trimmed the raw reads at Q25, called clones with MiXCR and kept productive beta chains. Each CDR3 protein appears once, grouped with its most common genes and DNA. The sample data list about 170,000 distinct CDR3 sequences, and about 18% of these were observed just once. About 8.3% of the sample comes from the top ten. The specimen was blood, either unsorted or a sorted T cell fraction (not recorded which). These TCRs come from a male donor with ankylosing spondylitis or in good health (not recorded which).

The chain is built from TRBV10-3 and TRBJ2-5; TRBD2 might be the D (6 bases). V was trimmed by 4 bases and J by 3 bases, leaving 15 bases between them. CDR1 ENHRY and CDR2 SYGVKD come from the germline V gene. The CDR3 has 15 amino acids. The CDR3, as DNA: TGTGCCATCAGTGGAGCGAGGGGAGGAGAAGAGACCCAGTACTTC. This codes for CAISGARGGEETQYF.

This chain links TRBV21-1 with TRBJ2-7; the table names TRBD1, a call not compared with the DNA. TRBV21-1 is a pseudogene locus. The CDR3 runs to 16 residues. This CDR3 is CASSQMPGTAFHEQYF. CDR3 nucleotides: TGTGCCAGCAGCCAGATGCCCGGGACAGCTTTCCACGAGCAGTACTTC.

This clonotype was found a few times. The CDR3 sequence is CASTPAGELFF. The CDR3 DNA reads as TGTGCCAGCACTCCCGCTGGGGAGCTGTTTTTT. This chain links TRBV7-9 with TRBJ2-2; no reliable D call. V shed 7 bases and J shed 8 bases, with 8 bases lying between them. The CDR3 loop spans 11 amino acids. The germline gives CDR1 SEHNR, CDR2 FQNEAQ (reference sequence).

The rearrangement links TRBV5-1 to TRBJ2-7, with a tentative D call TRBD2 (5 bases). Looked up from germline, CDR1 is SGHRS and CDR2 is YFSETQ. The CDR3 runs 14 residues. Trimming left V 7 bases short and J 1 base short, with 15 bases between. CDR3 DNA: TGCGCCAGCCGAAATGGACGGGGTTCCTACGAGCAGTACTTC. Translating it yields CASRNGRGSYEQYF.

V gene TRBV7-7 combines with J gene TRBJ1-1; 7 nucleotides line up with TRBD1. Germline CDR1 is SSHAT and CDR2 is FNYEAQ (reference sequence). V was pared by 3 bases and J by 6 bases, with 4 bases of the junction left unmatched. The CDR3 sequence is 13 residues long. In DNA form, the CDR3 reads TGTGCCAGCAGCTTCGACAGGGCGGCTGAAGCTTTCTTT. Encoded protein: CASSFDRAAEAFF.

Only a few counts were recorded for this clonotype. The chain employs TRBV27 and TRBJ2-3, with 12 bases aligning to TRBD2. Germline lookup yields CDR1 MNHEY and CDR2 SMNVEV (reference sequence). With V trimmed by 3 bases and J by 5 bases, 0 bases remained unmatched. The CDR3 runs to 14 residues. The CDR3 DNA follows: TGTGCCAGCAGTTTGGGACTAGCGGGAGATACGCAGTATTTT. Protein: CASSLGLAGDTQYF.